This TCR beta chain is drawn from a study of CD8+CD57+ T cells in acquired aplastic anemia. Study-level information: When averaged, DNA from sorted CD4+ and CD8+ cells came to 3.2 ug.

General study findings and limits: Fewer than 35 CD8+ CDR3 sequences occurred in both the patients and the controls. Patient and control CD8+ Simpson's diversity was not significantly different.

To note about this clonotype: Antigen unknown.

Only patients with CD8+CD57+ cell expansion on flow cytometry were chosen for sequencing. Diagnosis of severe acquired aplastic anemia applied to all patients. Genomic DNA constituted the template upon which TCR beta VDJ and CDR3 profiling was performed. TCRdb reprocessed the reads with MiXCR, giving one entry per CDR3 protein. The data show approximately 250,000 distinct CDR3 sequences, with 82% seen just once and less than 50% held by the top ten. The receptor comes from a human donor with aplastic anemia. Sequencing input: sorted CD4+, CD8+, or CD8+CD57+ T cells (not recorded which) from PBMCs.

In DNA form, the CDR3 reads TGTGCCAGCAGCGGAGAGCTGACAGGGGGAGGAAACACTGAAGCTTTCTTT. This encodes CASSGELTGGGNTEAFF. This chain joins TRBV11-3 and TRBJ1-1; 9 bases map to TRBD1. With 5 bases clipped from V and 2 bases from J, the junction kept 12 bases outside the gene matches. This CDR3 has 17 residues. Looked up from germline, CDR1 is SGHNT and CDR2 is YENEEA. Full variable domain (missing parts from reference TRBV11-3 and TRBJ1-1): EAGVVQSPRYKIIEKKQPVAFWCNPISGHNTLYWYLQNLGQGPELLIRYENEEAVDDSQLPKDRFSAERLKGVDSTLKIQPAELGDSAVYLCASSGELTGGGNTEAFFGQGTRLTVV.